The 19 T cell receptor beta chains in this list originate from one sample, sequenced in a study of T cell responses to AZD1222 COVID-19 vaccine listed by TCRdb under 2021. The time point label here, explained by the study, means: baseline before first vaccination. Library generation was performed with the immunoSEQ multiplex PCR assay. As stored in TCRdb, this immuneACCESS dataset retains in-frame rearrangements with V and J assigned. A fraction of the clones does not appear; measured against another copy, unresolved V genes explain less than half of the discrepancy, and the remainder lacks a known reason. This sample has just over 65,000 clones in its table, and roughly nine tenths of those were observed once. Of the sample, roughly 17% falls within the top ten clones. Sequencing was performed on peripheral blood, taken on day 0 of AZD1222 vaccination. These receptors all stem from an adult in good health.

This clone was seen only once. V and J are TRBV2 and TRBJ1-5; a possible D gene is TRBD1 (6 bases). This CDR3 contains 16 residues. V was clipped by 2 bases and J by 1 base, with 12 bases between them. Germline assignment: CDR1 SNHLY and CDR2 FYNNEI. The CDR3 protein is CASSELGARSNQPQHF. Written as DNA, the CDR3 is TGTGCCAGCAGTGAATTGGGGGCGAGAAGCAATCAGCCCCAGCATTTT.

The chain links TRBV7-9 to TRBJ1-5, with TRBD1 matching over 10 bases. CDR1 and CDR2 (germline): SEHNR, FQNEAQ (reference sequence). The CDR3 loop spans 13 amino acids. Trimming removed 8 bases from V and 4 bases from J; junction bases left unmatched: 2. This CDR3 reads CASQDRGNQPQHF. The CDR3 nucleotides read TGTGCCAGCCAGGACAGGGGGAATCAGCCCCAGCATTTT.

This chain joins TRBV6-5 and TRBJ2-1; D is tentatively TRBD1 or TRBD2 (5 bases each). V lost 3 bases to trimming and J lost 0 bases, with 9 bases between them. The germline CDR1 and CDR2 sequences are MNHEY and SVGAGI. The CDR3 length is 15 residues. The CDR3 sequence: CASSYPGSSYNEQFF. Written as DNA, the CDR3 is TGTGCCAGCAGTTATCCAGGGAGCTCCTACAATGAGCAGTTCTTC.

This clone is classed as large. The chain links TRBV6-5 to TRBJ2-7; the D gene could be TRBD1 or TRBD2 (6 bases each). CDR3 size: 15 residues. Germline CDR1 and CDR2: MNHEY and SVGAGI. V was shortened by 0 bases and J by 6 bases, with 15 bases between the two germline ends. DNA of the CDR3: TGTGCCAGCAGTTACTCTTTGGGGGGCCCTAGCGAGCAGTACTTC. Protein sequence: CASSYSLGGPSEQYF.

In DNA form, the CDR3 reads TGTGCCAGCAGCGTGGGACGGTCCTCCTACGAGCAGTACTTC. It encodes CASSVGRSSYEQYF. V and J are TRBV11-3 and TRBJ2-7; D tentatively reads TRBD1 or TRBD2 (5 bases each). Trimming stripped 5 bases from V and 0 bases from J, with 11 bases between. The length of the CDR3 is 14 residues. Germline values: CDR1 SGHNT, CDR2 YENEEA.

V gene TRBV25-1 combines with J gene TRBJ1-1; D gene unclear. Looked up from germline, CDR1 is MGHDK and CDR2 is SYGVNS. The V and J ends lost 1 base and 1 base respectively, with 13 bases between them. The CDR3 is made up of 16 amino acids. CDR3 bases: TGTGCCAGCAGTGAATCTATACACCAAGGGAACACTGAAGCTTTCTTT. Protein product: CASSESIHQGNTEAFF.

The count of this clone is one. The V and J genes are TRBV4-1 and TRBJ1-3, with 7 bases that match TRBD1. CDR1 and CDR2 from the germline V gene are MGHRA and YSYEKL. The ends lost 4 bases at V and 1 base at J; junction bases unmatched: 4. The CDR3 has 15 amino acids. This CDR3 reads CASSRAGGSGNTIYF. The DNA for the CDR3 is TGCGCCAGCAGCCGAGCAGGGGGTTCTGGAAACACCATATATTTT.

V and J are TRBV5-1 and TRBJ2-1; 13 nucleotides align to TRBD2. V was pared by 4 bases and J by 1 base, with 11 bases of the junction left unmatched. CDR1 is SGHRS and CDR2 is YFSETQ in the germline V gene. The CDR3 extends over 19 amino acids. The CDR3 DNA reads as TGCGCCAGCAGCATAAAAACTAGCGGGAGGGCTCTTTCCTACAATGAGCAGTTCTTC. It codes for CASSIKTSGRALSYNEQFF.

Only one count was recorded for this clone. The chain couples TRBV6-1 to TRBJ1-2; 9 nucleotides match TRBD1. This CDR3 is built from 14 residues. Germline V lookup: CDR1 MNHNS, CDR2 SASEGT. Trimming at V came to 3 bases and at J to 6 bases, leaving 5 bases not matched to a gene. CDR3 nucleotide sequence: TGTGCCAGCAGTGATGGGGGACAGGGTGATGGCTACACCTTC. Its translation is CASSDGGQGDGYTF.

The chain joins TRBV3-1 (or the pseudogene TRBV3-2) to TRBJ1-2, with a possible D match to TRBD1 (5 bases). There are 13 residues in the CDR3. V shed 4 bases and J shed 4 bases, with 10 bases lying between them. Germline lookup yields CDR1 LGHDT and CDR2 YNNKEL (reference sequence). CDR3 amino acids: CASSPRESYGYTF. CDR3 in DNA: TGTGCCAGCAGCCCCAGGGAGAGCTATGGCTACACCTTC.

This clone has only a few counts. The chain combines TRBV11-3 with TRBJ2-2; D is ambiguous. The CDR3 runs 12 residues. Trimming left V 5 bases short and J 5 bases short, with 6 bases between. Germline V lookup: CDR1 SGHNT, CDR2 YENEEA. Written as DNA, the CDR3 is TGTGCCAGCAGCGCACCTACCGGGGAGCTGTTTTTT. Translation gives CASSAPTGELFF.

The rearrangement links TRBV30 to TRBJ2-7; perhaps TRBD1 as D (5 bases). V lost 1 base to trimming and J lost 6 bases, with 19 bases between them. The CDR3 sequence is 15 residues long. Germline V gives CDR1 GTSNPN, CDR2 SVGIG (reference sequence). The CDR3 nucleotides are TGTGCCTGGAGTGAGGGGCAGGGCCCCCTCGGCGAGCAGTACTTC. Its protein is CAWSEGQGPLGEQYF.

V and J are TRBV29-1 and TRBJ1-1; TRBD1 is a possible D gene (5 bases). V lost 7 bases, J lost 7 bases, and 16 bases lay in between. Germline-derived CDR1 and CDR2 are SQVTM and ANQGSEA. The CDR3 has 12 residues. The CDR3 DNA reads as TGCAGCGGGCGGGACGGAGATTTTGAAGCTTTCTTT. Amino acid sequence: CSGRDGDFEAFF.

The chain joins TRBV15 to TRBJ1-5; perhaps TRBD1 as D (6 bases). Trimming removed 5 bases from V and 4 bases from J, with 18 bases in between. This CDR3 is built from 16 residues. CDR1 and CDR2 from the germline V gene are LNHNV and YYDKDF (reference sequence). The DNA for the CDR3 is TGTGCCACCAGCCACCTGAGGGGGGCCCCAAATCAGCCCCAGCATTTT. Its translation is CATSHLRGAPNQPQHF.

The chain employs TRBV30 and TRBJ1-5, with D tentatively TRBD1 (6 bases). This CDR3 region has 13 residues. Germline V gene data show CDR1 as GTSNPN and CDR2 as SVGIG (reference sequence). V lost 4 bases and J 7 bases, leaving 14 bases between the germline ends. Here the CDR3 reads CAWNTGRFQPQHF. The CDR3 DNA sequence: TGTGCCTGGAATACAGGGCGGTTCCAGCCCCAGCATTTT.

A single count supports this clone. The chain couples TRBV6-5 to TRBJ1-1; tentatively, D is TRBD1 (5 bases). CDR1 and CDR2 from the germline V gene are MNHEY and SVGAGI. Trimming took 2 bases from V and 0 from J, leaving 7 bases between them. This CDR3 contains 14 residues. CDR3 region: CASSYGGLNTEAFF. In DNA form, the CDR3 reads TGTGCCAGCAGTTACGGGGGTTTGAACACTGAAGCTTTCTTT.

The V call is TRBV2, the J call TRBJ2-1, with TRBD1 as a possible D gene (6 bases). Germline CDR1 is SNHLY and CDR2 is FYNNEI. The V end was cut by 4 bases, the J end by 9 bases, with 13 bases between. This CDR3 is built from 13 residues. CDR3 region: CASSVYRAREQFF. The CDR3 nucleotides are TGTGCCAGCAGTGTTTACAGGGCGCGTGAGCAGTTCTTC. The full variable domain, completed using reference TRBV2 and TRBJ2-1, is EPEVTQTPSHQVTQMGQEVILRCVPISNHLYFYWYRQILGQKVEFLVSFYNNEISEKSEIFDDQFSVERPDGSNFTLKIRSTKLEDSAMYFCASSVYRAREQFFGPGTRLTVL.

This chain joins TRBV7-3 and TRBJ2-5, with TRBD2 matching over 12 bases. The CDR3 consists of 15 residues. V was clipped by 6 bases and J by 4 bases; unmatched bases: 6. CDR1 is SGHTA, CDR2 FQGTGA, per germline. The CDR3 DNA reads TGTGCCAGCAGTTCGACTAGCGGGAGTGGAGAGACCCAGTACTTC. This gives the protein CASSSTSGSGETQYF.

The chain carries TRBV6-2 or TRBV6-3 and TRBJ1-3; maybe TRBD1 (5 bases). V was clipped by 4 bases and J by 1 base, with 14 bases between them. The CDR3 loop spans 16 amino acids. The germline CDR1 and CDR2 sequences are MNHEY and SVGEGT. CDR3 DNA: TGTGCCAGCAGTTTATCCCCCGGGGGATCTGGAAACACCATATATTTT. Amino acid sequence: CASSLSPGGSGNTIYF.